These 31 T cell receptor beta chains were all obtained from the same sample, sequenced in a study of blood T cells in healthy people across ages (dated by TCRdb to about 2015). To prepare the library, 5' RACE was applied. The instrument given in TCRdb is Illumina HiSeq 2500. A second PCR of about 6 to 11 cycles was performed with a sample-barcoded 5' primer and a J-beta primer mix. Through fastp at Q25 and MiXCR, TCRdb rebuilt clones from the public reads, retaining in-frame beta chains. Every CDR3 protein is listed once, alongside the most common genes and DNA of its rows. The sample contains around 1,000,000 distinct CDR3 sequences, under 30% of them found a single time. The ten largest clones capture about 0.8% of the sample. This sample was also put to use in a study of T cells of mothers and their children.

Sequencing input: blood. The receptor source for this set is a girl aged 2 to 10 in good health.

The rearrangement links TRBV3-1 to TRBJ2-1; TRBD2 agrees at 10 bases. The junction had 15 bases not matched to a gene; V was cut back by 0 bases and J by 4 bases. The CDR3 is 20 residues long. The germline CDR1 and CDR2 sequences are LGHDT and YNNKEL (reference sequence). CDR3 protein: CASSQDMGLAGARVYNEQFF. The CDR3, as DNA: TGTGCCAGCAGCCAAGATATGGGGCTAGCGGGAGCCAGGGTATACAATGAGCAGTTCTTC.

This sequence joins TRBV27 and TRBJ2-5, with 9 positions matching TRBD2. J lost 5 bases, V lost 3 bases, and 7 bases had no gene match. The CDR3 totals 15 residues. Germline V gene sequence: CDR1 MNHEY, CDR2 SMNVEV (reference sequence). CDR3 in amino acids: CASSFVAGVWETQYF. The CDR3 DNA reads TGTGCCAGCAGTTTTGTAGCGGGAGTGTGGGAGACCCAGTACTTC.

Only a few counts were recorded for this clonotype. J is TRBJ2-1 and V is TRBV4-3; either TRBD1 or TRBD2 may supply D (5 bases each). V was cut by 0 bases and J by 2 bases, with 14 bases left in between. Per the germline V gene, CDR1 is LGHNA and CDR2 is YSLEER. This CDR3 spans 17 amino acids. CDR3 region: CASSQDGLGAAYNEQFF. The CDR3 DNA sequence: TGCGCCAGCAGCCAAGATGGCCTCGGGGCAGCCTACAATGAGCAGTTCTTC.

The rearrangement joins TRBV4-3 to TRBJ2-2; D may be TRBD2 (5 bases). This CDR3 has 14 residues. With 0 bases removed from V and 7 bases from J, the gap between germline ends came to 9 bases. From germline, CDR1 is LGHNA and CDR2 YSLEER. CDR3 bases: TGCGCCAGCAGCCAAGATGTCGGGATCGGGGAGCTGTTTTTT. Protein sequence: CASSQDVGIGELFF.

The rearrangement joins TRBV6-5 to TRBJ1-2; D call uncertain. V was pared by 2 bases and J by 3 bases, with 10 bases between. The germline V gene encodes CDR1 MNHEY and CDR2 SVGAGI. The CDR3 runs to 14 residues. The CDR3 is CASSYVGIYYGYTF. CDR3 nucleotide sequence: TGTGCCAGCAGTTACGTCGGGATTTACTATGGCTACACCTTC.

The chain has TRBV4-1 and TRBJ2-1; either TRBD1 or TRBD2 may supply D (6 bases each). The CDR3 extends over 20 amino acids. Germline lookup yields CDR1 MGHRA and CDR2 YSYEKL. Between the trimmed V and J ends, which lost 0 bases and 7 bases, there was a span of 28 bases. Here the CDR3 DNA reads TGCGCCAGCAGCCAAGAACAGCTCCCGACCTTCCGGGGGCAGGTGAATGAGCAGTTCTTC. It is translated as CASSQEQLPTFRGQVNEQFF.

This clonotype turned up a few times. This chain uses TRBV5-1 with TRBJ2-7; D is possibly TRBD2 (7 bases). V was pared by 4 bases and J by 2 bases, with 13 bases between. The CDR3 totals 14 residues. Per the germline V gene, CDR1 is SGHRS and CDR2 is YFSETQ. CDR3 sequence (DNA): TGCGCCAGCAGCCCGACCGGGGGGCCCTACGAGCAGTACTTC. Protein sequence: CASSPTGGPYEQYF.

This clonotype was recorded a few times. J is TRBJ1-2 and V is TRBV12-3 or TRBV12-4; D gene uncertain. Trimming shortened V by 4 bases and J by 7 bases, and 10 bases separated the two germline ends. CDR3 length: 12 residues. In DNA, the CDR3 is TGTGCCAGCAGTTCAAGCCATCTTGGCTACACCTTC. Its protein is CASSSSHLGYTF.

This chain links TRBV3-1 with TRBJ2-7, with a possible D match to TRBD2 (6 bases). The CDR3 is 14 residues long. CDR1 and CDR2 from the germline V gene are LGHDT and YNNKEL (reference sequence). V lost 5 bases, J lost 3 bases, and 14 bases lay in between. This CDR3 reads CASSGGNTFYEQYF. The DNA of the CDR3 is TGTGCCAGCAGCGGGGGGAATACTTTCTACGAGCAGTACTTC.

This clonotype has a count of ten or more. The rearrangement links TRBV4-3 to TRBJ2-7, with D possibly TRBD2 on 6 matching bases. Germline V gives CDR1 LGHNA, CDR2 YSLEER. The CDR3 is made up of 14 amino acids. V was shortened by 0 bases and J by 4 bases, with 10 bases between the two germline ends. CDR3 protein: CASSQDRGRYEQYF. The CDR3 DNA follows: TGCGCCAGCAGCCAAGATCGGGGGAGGTACGAGCAGTACTTC.

The rearrangement uses TRBV28 and TRBJ1-6; 7 bases agree with TRBD1. The CDR3 extends over 17 amino acids. Losses at the gene ends were 5 bases for V and 7 bases for J; bases not matched to a gene: 14. Per germline, CDR1 MDHEN and CDR2 SYDVKM. The CDR3 DNA reads TGTGCCAGCAGTCCGGGGACAGTCCCCCTTACAAATTCACCCCTCCACTTT. Amino acid sequence: CASSPGTVPLTNSPLHF.

There are a few counts of this clonotype. The gene calls are TRBV9 and TRBJ2-6; the D gene is possibly TRBD1 (5 bases). The ends were cut back, 0 bases at V and 0 bases at J, with 13 bases in the middle. Germline CDR1 SGDLS, CDR2 YYNGEE. The CDR3 loop spans 18 amino acids. The DNA of the CDR3 is TGTGCCAGCAGCGTAGCGCCAGGGTTCCTCTCTGGGGCCAACGTCCTGACTTTC. It codes for CASSVAPGFLSGANVLTF.

This clonotype has just a few counts. The genes are TRBV29-1 and TRBJ2-7; 9 positions agree with TRBD1. Unmatched junction bases numbered 13, after V lost 1 base and J lost 6 bases. Germline values: CDR1 SQVTM, CDR2 ANQGSEA. There are 16 residues in the CDR3. This CDR3 is CSVEVPVGDRVVEQYF. CDR3 sequence (DNA): TGCAGCGTTGAAGTTCCAGTTGGGGACAGGGTGGTCGAGCAGTACTTC.

The rearrangement uses TRBV6-1 and TRBJ2-2, with 9 bases that match TRBD2. Trimming at V came to 6 bases and at J to 3 bases, leaving 5 bases not matched to a gene. This CDR3 region has 15 residues. Looked up from germline, CDR1 is MNHNS and CDR2 is SASEGT. CDR3 DNA sequence: TGTGCCAGCAGGCGGGGGGGGGCGGACACCGGGGAGCTGTTTTTT. Protein: CASRRGGADTGELFF.

This clonotype appeared a few times. The chain links TRBV6-6 to TRBJ1-1; tentatively, D is TRBD1 (5 bases). The V gene's germline CDR1 is MNHNY and CDR2 SVGAGI (reference sequence). CDR3 length: 12 amino acids. Trimming took 10 bases from V and 0 from J, leaving 9 bases between them. Written as DNA, the CDR3 is TGTGCCACAGGACACTTGAACACTGAAGCTTTCTTT. Protein sequence: CATGHLNTEAFF.

The chain has TRBV20-1 and TRBJ1-2, with a tentative D call TRBD1 (6 bases). This CDR3 is 15 amino acids long. Germline CDR1 and CDR2: DFQATT and SNEGSKA (reference sequence). Trimming took off 2 bases at V and 4 bases at J, with 17 bases between the two ends. The CDR3 nucleotides read TGCAGTGCTAGACCACCTATTACAGGGATCTATGGCTACACCTTC. Protein: CSARPPITGIYGYTF.

The V gene is TRBV15, the J gene TRBJ2-1; 9 nucleotides match TRBD2. J gave up 4 bases and V 0 bases, and 7 bases lay outside the gene matches. The CDR3 covers 17 residues. Germline values: CDR1 LNHNV, CDR2 YYDKDF (reference sequence). The CDR3 nucleotides are TGTGCCACCAGCAGAGACCCTAGCGGGATGACTTACAATGAGCAGTTCTTC. Protein: CATSRDPSGMTYNEQFF.

This clonotype was observed a handful of times. The V call is TRBV6-6, the J call TRBJ2-1; D is undetermined. The CDR3 is 15 residues long. Germline loops: CDR1 MNHNY, CDR2 SVGAGI (reference sequence). V shed 4 bases and J shed 7 bases, with 17 bases lying between them. This chain's CDR3 is CASSSPGYDINEQFF. Here the CDR3 DNA reads TGTGCCAGCAGTTCCCCGGGTTATGATATTAATGAGCAGTTCTTC.

This clonotype was seen more than once but under ten times. V and J are TRBV4-3 and TRBJ1-1; no clear D gene. The CDR3 sequence is 14 residues long. Germline values: CDR1 LGHNA, CDR2 YSLEER. V was pared by 4 bases and J by 4 bases, with 13 bases between. CDR3 in amino acids: CASSLEVDITEAFF. Written as DNA, the CDR3 is TGCGCCAGCAGCCTCGAGGTGGATATCACTGAAGCTTTCTTT.

This clonotype was picked up a small number of times. The chain is built from TRBV2 and TRBJ2-5; either TRBD1 or TRBD2 may supply D (5 bases each). TRBJ2-1 matches the DNA end more closely, so the J call is doubtful. The CDR3 length is 13 residues. Germline V lookup: CDR1 SNHLY, CDR2 FYNNEI. CDR3 bases: TGTGCCAGCAGTGAAGCGGGGGACAATGAGCAGTTCTTC. It encodes CASSEAGDNEQFF.

This chain connects TRBV5-1 to TRBJ1-1; 10 nucleotides align to TRBD1. The CDR3 has 15 residues. Trimming took 4 bases from V and 2 from J; bases not matched to a gene: 5. Per the germline V gene, CDR1 is SGHRS and CDR2 is YFSETQ. CDR3 sequence: CASSGWTGGNTEAFF. In DNA form, the CDR3 reads TGCGCCAGCAGCGGGTGGACAGGGGGAAACACTGAAGCTTTCTTT.

The rearrangement links TRBV5-4 to TRBJ2-3; D call uncertain. Per the germline V gene, CDR1 is SGHNT and CDR2 is YYREEE (reference sequence). Deletions cut 4 bases from V and 4 bases from J, with 13 bases between. This CDR3 region has 14 residues. The CDR3 region is CASSRTQRPDTQYF. The CDR3 DNA is TGTGCCAGCAGCCGAACGCAGCGACCAGATACGCAGTATTTT.

The V call is TRBV29-1, the J call TRBJ2-2; 13 bases agree with TRBD2. J gave up 1 base and V 8 bases, and 7 bases lay outside the gene matches. The CDR3 contains 16 residues. Germline V lookup: CDR1 SQVTM, CDR2 ANQGSEA. CDR3 region: CSTWWTSGGNTGELFF. The DNA of the CDR3 is TGCAGCACCTGGTGGACTAGCGGGGGGAACACCGGGGAGCTGTTTTTT.

In its sample, this clonotype was seen a few times. This chain uses TRBV20-1 with TRBJ2-4; TRBD2 matches 9 bases. The CDR3 is 14 amino acids. Unmatched junction bases numbered 4, after V lost 0 bases and J lost 7 bases. Germline V gene data show CDR1 as DFQATT and CDR2 as SNEGSKA (reference sequence). The CDR3 is CSARDPSGRNIQYF. In nucleotides, the CDR3 is TGCAGTGCTAGAGATCCGAGCGGGAGGAACATTCAGTACTTC.

The chain carries TRBV13 and TRBJ2-4, with 8 positions matching TRBD1. The CDR3 has 16 amino acids. CDR1 is PRHDT, CDR2 FYEKMQ, per germline (reference sequence). V dropped 5 bases and J dropped 0; count of bases not matched to a gene: 6. The CDR3 sequence is CASSGPQGEAKNIQYF. CDR3 nucleotides: TGTGCCAGCAGCGGACCACAGGGGGAAGCCAAAAACATTCAGTACTTC.

The chain joins TRBV7-9 to TRBJ2-1; D unclear. In germline, CDR1 is SEHNR, CDR2 FQNEAQ (reference sequence). V lost 5 bases and J 6 bases, leaving 14 bases between the germline ends. CDR3 length equals 14 residues. The DNA of the CDR3 is TGTGCCAGCAGCCCCCCTGTGGTGTTCAATGAGCAGTTCTTC. Amino acids: CASSPPVVFNEQFF.

The chain couples TRBV6-6 to TRBJ2-1, with a weak D call TRBD2 (6 bases). The germline V gene has CDR1 MNHNY and CDR2 SVGAGI (reference sequence). Trimming took 6 bases from V and 15 from J, leaving 18 bases between them. This CDR3 comprises 12 residues. The CDR3 loop is CASSLGTPWGFF. The CDR3 DNA reads TGTGCCAGCAGCTTAGGGACTCCCTGGGGGTTCTTC.

The chain uses TRBV20-1 and TRBJ2-5; D may be TRBD2 (7 bases). CDR3 length: 17 amino acids. Trimming took 3 bases from V and 2 from J, leaving 22 bases between them. Germline lookup yields CDR1 DFQATT and CDR2 SNEGSKA (reference sequence). The CDR3 region is CSASRVGSGGVQETQYF. The CDR3 coding sequence is TGCAGTGCTAGTAGGGTAGGGTCGGGGGGCGTACAAGAGACCCAGTACTTC.

The chain couples TRBV5-1 to TRBJ1-6; D not resolved. The V gene lost 1 base and the J gene lost 13 bases, with 15 bases spanning the gap. This CDR3 has 14 amino acids. Germline values: CDR1 SGHRS, CDR2 YFSETQ. For the CDR3, the DNA is TGCGCCAGCAGCTTGAGGCAGGCCCCATCGCCCCTCCACTTT. It translates to CASSLRQAPSPLHF.

The V and J genes are TRBV5-1 and TRBJ2-3, with D possibly matching TRBD2 (6 bases). Trimming removed 0 bases from V and 2 bases from J, with 16 bases in between. Germline CDR1 reads SGHRS; CDR2 reads YFSETQ. CDR3 length equals 17 residues. This chain's CDR3 is CASSLADGRLVTDTQYF. DNA for the CDR3: TGCGCCAGCAGCTTGGCGGACGGGAGACTGGTCACAGATACGCAGTATTTT.

CDR3 in DNA: TGCGCCAGCAGCTTGGAGGGCAGGGGATTCTACGAGCAGTACTTC. Amino acids: CASSLEGRGFYEQYF. This rearrangement joins TRBV5-1 to TRBJ2-7; a possible D gene is TRBD1 (6 bases). Trimming left V 0 bases short and J 3 bases short, with 13 bases between. The CDR3 spans 15 residues. Germline CDR1 and CDR2: SGHRS and YFSETQ.